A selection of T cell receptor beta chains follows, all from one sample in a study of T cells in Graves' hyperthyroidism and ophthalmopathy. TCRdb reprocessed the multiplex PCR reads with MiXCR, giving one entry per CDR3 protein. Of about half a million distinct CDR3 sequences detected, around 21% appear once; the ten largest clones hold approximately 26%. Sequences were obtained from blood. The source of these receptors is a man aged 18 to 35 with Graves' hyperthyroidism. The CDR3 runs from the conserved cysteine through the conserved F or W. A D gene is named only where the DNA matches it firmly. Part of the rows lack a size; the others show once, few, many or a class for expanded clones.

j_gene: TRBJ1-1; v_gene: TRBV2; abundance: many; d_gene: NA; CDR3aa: CASRAGPNTEAFF; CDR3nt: TGTGCCAGCAGGGCCGGGCCGAACACTGAAGCTTTCTTT
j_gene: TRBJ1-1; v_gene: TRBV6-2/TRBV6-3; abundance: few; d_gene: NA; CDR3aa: CASSYVSKNTEAFF; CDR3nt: TGTGCCAGCAGTTACGTCAGTAAGAACACTGAAGCTTTCTTT
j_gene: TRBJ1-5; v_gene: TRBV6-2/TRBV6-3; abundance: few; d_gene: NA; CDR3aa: CASSYSRGGRNQPQHF; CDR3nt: TGTGCCAGCAGTTACTCGCGGGGGGGACGCAATCAGCCCCAGCATTTT
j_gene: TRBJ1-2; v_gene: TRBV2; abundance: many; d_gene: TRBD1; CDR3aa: CASSEDRADYGYTF; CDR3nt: TGTGCCAGCAGTGAGGACAGGGCTGACTATGGCTACACCTTC
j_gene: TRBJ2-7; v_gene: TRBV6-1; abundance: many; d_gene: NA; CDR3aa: CASSELQLAIYEQYF; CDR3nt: TGTGCCAGCAGTGAACTACAGCTTGCTATCTACGAGCAGTACTTC
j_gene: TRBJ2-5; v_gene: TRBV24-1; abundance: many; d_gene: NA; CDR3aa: CATSDPGRDGETQYF; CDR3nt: TGTGCCACCAGTGATCCTGGACGGGACGGGGAGACCCAGTACTTC
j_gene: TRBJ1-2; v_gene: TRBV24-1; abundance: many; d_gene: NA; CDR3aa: CATSDQGGAYGYTF; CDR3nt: TGTGCCACCAGTGACCAGGGAGGGGCCTATGGCTACACCTTC
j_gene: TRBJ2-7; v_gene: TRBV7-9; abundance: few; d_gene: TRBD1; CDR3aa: CASSGTGTVYEQYF; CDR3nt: TGTGCCAGCAGCGGGACAGGGACCGTCTACGAGCAGTACTTC
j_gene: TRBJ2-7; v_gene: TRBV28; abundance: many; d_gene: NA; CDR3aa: CASSIRHLRREQYF; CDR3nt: TGTGCCAGCAGTATACGACACTTGCGGAGGGAGCAGTACTTC
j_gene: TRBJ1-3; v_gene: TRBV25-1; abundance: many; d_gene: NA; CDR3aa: CASSEQGRSGNTIYF; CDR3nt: TGTGCCAGCAGTGAACAGGGACGCTCTGGAAACACCATATATTTT
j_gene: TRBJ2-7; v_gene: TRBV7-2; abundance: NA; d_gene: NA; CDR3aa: CASSLAVNYEQYF; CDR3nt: TGTGCCAGCAGCTTAGCGGTAAACTACGAGCAGTACTTC
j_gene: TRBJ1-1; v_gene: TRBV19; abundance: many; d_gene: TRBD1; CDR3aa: CASSQQGLEAFF; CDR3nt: TGTGCCAGTAGTCAACAGGGGCTGGAAGCTTTCTTT
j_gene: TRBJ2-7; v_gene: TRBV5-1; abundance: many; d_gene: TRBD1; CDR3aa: CASSDTGQGAYEQYF; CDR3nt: TGCGCCAGCAGCGATACGGGACAGGGCGCCTACGAGCAGTACTTC
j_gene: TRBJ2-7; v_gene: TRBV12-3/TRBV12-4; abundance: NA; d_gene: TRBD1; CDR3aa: CASSSLGTGANEQYF; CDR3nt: TGTGCCAGCAGTTCACTCGGGACAGGGGCAAACGAGCAGTACTTC
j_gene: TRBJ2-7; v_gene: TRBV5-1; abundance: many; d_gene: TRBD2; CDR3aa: CASNDGWGGTYEQYF; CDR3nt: TGCGCCAGCAATGATGGTTGGGGGGGAACCTACGAGCAGTACTTC
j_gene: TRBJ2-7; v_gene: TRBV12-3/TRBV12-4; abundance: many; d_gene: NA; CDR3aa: CAAPRGPSYEQYF; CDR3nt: TGTGCCGCCCCTAGGGGACCCTCCTACGAGCAGTACTTC
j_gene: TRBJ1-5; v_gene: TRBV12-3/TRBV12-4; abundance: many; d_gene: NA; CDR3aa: CASSRDVGPENQPQHF; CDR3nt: TGTGCCAGCAGCCGGGACGTGGGACCTGAAAATCAGCCCCAGCATTTT
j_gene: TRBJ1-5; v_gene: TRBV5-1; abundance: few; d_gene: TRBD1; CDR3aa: CASSPNPTGGVGNQPQHF; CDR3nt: TGCGCCAGCAGTCCCAACCCGACAGGGGGGGTTGGCAATCAGCCCCAGCATTTT
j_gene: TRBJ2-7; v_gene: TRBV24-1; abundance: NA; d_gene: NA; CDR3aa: CATSDLTRKNFYEQYF; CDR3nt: TGTGCCACCAGTGATTTGACCAGGAAGAACTTCTACGAGCAGTACTTC
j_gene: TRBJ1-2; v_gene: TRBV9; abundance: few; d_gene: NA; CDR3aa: CASSVGAHGYDYTF; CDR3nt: TGTGCCAGCAGCGTTGGGGCCCATGGCTATGACTACACCTTC
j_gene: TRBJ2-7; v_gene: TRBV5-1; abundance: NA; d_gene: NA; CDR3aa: CASGQRDEQYF; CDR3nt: TGCGCCAGCGGACAACGGGACGAGCAGTACTTC
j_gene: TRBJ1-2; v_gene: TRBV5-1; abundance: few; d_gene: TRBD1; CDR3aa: CASRPTQGVYGYTF; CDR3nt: TGCGCCAGCAGACCTACGCAGGGGGTCTATGGCTACACCTTC
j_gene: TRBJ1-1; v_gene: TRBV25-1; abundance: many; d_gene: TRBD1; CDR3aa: CASSEWGQPNTEAFF; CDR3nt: TGTGCCAGCAGTGAATGGGGACAGCCCAACACTGAAGCTTTCTTT
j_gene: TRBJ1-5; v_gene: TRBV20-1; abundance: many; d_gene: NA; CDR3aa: CSASVGVNQPQHF; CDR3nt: TGCAGTGCTAGTGTGGGGGTAAATCAGCCCCAGCATTTT
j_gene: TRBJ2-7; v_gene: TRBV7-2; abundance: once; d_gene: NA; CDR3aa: CASSYGPDYEQYF; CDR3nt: TGTGCCAGCAGCTATGGACCGGACTACGAGCAGTACTTC
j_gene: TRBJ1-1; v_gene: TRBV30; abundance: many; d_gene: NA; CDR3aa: CAWSGGALATEAFF; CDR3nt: TGTGCCTGGAGTGGCGGGGCCCTAGCCACTGAAGCTTTCTTT
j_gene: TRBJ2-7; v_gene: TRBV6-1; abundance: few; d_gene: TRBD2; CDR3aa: CASSEELAGGGEQYF; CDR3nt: TGTGCCAGCAGTGAAGAGCTAGCGGGGGGGGGAGAGCAGTACTTC
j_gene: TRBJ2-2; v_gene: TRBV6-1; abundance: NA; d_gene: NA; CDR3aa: CANSDPGELCF; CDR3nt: TGTGCCAATTCGGACCCCGGGGAGCTGTGTTTT
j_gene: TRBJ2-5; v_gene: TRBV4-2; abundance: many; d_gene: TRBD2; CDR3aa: CASSQVGGGQETQYF; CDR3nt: TGTGCCAGCAGCCAAGTGGGCGGGGGACAAGAGACCCAGTACTTC
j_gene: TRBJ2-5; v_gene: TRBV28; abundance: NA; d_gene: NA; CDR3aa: CASSLERSKGETQYF; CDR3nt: TGTGCCAGCAGTTTAGAGCGATCTAAAGGAGAGACCCAGTACTTC
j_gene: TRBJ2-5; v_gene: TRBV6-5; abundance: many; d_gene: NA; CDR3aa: CASLLGATETQYF; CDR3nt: TGTGCCAGCTTACTGGGGGCTACGGAGACCCAGTACTTC
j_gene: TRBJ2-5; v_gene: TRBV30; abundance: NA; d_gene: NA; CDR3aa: CAWGPGGVQETQYF; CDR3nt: TGTGCCTGGGGGCCCGGAGGCGTCCAAGAGACCCAGTACTTC
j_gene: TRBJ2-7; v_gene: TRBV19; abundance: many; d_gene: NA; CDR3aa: CASSIVAGEGYEQYF; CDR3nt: TGTGCCAGTAGTATAGTGGCAGGAGAAGGCTACGAGCAGTACTTC
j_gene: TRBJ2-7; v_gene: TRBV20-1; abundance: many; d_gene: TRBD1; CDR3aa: CSAESRTGLYEQYF; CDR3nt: TGCAGTGCTGAAAGCCGGACAGGCCTCTACGAGCAGTACTTC
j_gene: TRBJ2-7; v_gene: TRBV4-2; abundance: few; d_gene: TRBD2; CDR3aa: CASSQEHAAGGGGDEQYF; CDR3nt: TGTGCCAGCAGCCAAGAACATGCCGCGGGGGGCGGAGGGGACGAGCAGTACTTC
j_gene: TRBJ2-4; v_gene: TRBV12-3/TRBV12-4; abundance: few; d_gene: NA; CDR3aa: CASSSSGNIKYF; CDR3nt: TGTGCCAGCAGCTCAAGTGGAAACATTAAGTACTTC
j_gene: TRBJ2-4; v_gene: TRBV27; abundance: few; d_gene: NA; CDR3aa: CASSRQGKNIQYF; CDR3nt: TGTGCCAGCAGTAGGCAGGGCAAAAACATTCAGTACTTC
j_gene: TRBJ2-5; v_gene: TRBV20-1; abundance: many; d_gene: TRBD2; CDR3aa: CSAFSSGLAGTETQYF; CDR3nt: TGCAGTGCTTTCTCCTCGGGACTAGCGGGAACCGAGACCCAGTACTTC
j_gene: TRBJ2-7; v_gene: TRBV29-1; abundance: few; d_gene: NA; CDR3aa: CSVVELYEQYF; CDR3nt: TGCAGCGTTGTTGAACTCTACGAGCAGTACTTC
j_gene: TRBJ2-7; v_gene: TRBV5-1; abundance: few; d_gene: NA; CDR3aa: CASSTYAGSSYEQYF; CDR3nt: TGCGCCAGCAGTACTTACGCAGGGAGCTCCTACGAGCAGTACTTC
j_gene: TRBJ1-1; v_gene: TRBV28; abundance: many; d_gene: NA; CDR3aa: CASRRYTEAFF; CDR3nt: TGTGCCAGCAGGCGGTACACTGAAGCTTTCTTT
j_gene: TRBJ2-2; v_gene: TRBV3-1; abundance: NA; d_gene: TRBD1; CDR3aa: CASSQGPTGGEELFF; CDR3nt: TGTGCCAGCAGCCAGGGCCCCACAGGGGGCGAGGAGCTGTTTTTT
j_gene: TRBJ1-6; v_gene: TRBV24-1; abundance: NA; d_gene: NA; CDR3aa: CATSDLHGRCLHF; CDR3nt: TGTGCCACCAGTGATTTGCACGGACGCTGCCTCCACTTT
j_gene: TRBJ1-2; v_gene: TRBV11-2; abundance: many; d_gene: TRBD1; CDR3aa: CASSLGTGESYYGCTF; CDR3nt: TGTGCCAGCAGCTTGGGGACAGGGGAGAGTTACTATGGCTGCACCTTC
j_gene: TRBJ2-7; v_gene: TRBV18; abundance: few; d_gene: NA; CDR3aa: CASSGLPWVEQYF; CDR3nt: TGTGCCAGCTCAGGACTTCCTTGGGTCGAGCAGTACTTC
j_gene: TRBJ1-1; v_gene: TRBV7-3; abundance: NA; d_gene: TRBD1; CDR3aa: CASSSQGAWATTEAFF; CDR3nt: TGTGCCAGCAGCTCCCAGGGGGCTTGGGCTACCACTGAAGCTTTCTTT